The rows below give T cell receptor beta chains drawn from one sample of a study of PD-1 blockade in classical Hodgkin lymphoma. TCRdb's table, derived via immunoSEQ multiplex PCR, lists solely in-frame clones and lacks some. The repertoire holds 46,000 or so clones, with roughly 75% as singletons. Sample: peripheral blood mononuclear cells (PBMCs), taken before the second cycle of nivolumab. The receptors derive from a human donor with classical Hodgkin lymphoma. The CDR3 runs from the conserved cysteine through the conserved F or W. A D gene is named only where the DNA matches it firmly. Where a row states a size, it is once, few, many or the class of an expanded clone; other rows omit it.

abundance	d_gene	v_gene	j_gene	CDR3aa
few	.	TRBV5-4	TRBJ2-7	CASSQGEGPYEQYF
.	TRBD1	TRBV19	TRBJ2-3	CASSPRGQGAADTQYF
.	TRBD2	TRBV11-2	TRBJ2-7	CASSARLAGPYEQYF
few	TRBD1	TRBV19	TRBJ1-1	CASSIQNRGGTEAFF
.	.	TRBV30	TRBJ1-5	CAWETSNQPQHF
.	.	TRBV27	TRBJ2-5	CASSLVGTPQETQYF
.	TRBD1	TRBV25-1	TRBJ2-7	CASRGQGMSYEQYF
many	.	TRBV30	TRBJ1-3	CAWRGAWNTIYF
few	TRBD2	TRBV7-3	TRBJ2-1	CASSSSGGSYNEQFF
.	.	TRBV25-1	TRBJ1-1	CASSEGLGGAFF
.	.	TRBV9	TRBJ2-2	CASSVARVGVNTGELFF
.	.	TRBV29-1	TRBJ2-1	CSVGGRGQGEQFF
.	.	TRBV5-1	TRBJ1-1	CASSSPGGNTEAFF
.	TRBD2	TRBV6-5	TRBJ2-7	CASNPGGREQYF
.	.	TRBV9	TRBJ1-6	CASKGDYNSPLHF
few	.	TRBV5-1	TRBJ1-4	CASSLTSNEKLFF
.	.	TRBV7-2	TRBJ2-1	CASSLRWGGFGNEQFF
.	.	TRBV4-3	TRBJ2-2	CASSRGAGELFF
.	.	TRBV4-3	TRBJ2-2	CASSQDLGVTGELFF
.	TRBD2	TRBV27	TRBJ2-1	CASSSGGLAGSEQFF
.	.	TRBV19	TRBJ1-3	CATAGGVLENTIYF
.	.	TRBV11-3	TRBJ2-7	CASSPPAGEQYF